These 3 T cell receptor beta chains originate from one sample sequenced in a study of OX40 agonist ivuxolimab in advanced cancers. This table comes from immunoSEQ multiplex PCR, and its TCRdb copy is limited to in-frame clones, with some not included. Found here are about 120,000 clones, about 93% of them singletons; the top ten hold about 0.14%. Sequences were derived from CD4+ or CD8+ T cells sorted from blood, sampled in a trial of the OX40 agonist ivuxolimab. All receptors come from an adult with an advanced solid tumor such as melanoma, head and neck, liver or kidney cancer.

The chain combines TRBV6-1 with TRBJ2-5; D gene unclear. The V and J ends lost 7 bases and 4 bases respectively, with 7 bases between them. The germline V gene has CDR1 MNHNS and CDR2 SASEGT. The CDR3 consists of 11 residues. This CDR3 is CASTGLETQYF. DNA of the CDR3: TGTGCCAGCACCGGCTTAGAGACCCAGTACTTC.

This rearrangement joins TRBV5-6 to TRBJ2-1; 9 nucleotides align to TRBD2. The junction had 5 bases not matched to a gene; V was cut back by 1 base and J by 3 bases. The CDR3 covers 16 residues. Germline V lookup: CDR1 SGHDT, CDR2 YYEEEE. This CDR3 reads CASSLKASGIYNEQFF. CDR3 nucleotides: TGTGCCAGCAGCTTGAAGGCTAGCGGGATCTACAATGAGCAGTTCTTC.

The chain employs TRBV5-1 and TRBJ1-2, with 8 bases fitting TRBD1. Germline assignment: CDR1 SGHRS and CDR2 YFSETQ. The CDR3 covers 17 residues. J was trimmed by 8 bases and V by 0 bases; bases with no gene match: 15. The CDR3 region is CASSLGGTGVNAIGYTF. In DNA form, the CDR3 reads TGCGCCAGCAGCTTGGGTGGGACAGGAGTAAATGCTATCGGCTACACCTTC.